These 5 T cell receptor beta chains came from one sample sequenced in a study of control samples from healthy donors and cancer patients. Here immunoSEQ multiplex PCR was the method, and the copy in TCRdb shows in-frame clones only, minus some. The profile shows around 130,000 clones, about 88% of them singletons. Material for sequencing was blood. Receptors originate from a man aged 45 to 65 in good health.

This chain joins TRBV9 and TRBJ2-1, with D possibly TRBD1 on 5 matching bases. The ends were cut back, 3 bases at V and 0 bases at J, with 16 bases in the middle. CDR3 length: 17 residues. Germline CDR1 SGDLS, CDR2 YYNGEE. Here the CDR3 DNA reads TGTGCCAGCAGCGCCCAAGGACACTTTAGCTCCTACAATGAGCAGTTCTTC. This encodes CASSAQGHFSSYNEQFF.

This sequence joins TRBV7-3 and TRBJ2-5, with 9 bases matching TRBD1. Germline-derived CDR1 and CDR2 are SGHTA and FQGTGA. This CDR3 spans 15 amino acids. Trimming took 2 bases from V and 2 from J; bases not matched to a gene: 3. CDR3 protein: CASSLLGQGQETQYF. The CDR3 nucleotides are TGTGCCAGCAGCTTACTCGGACAGGGGCAAGAGACCCAGTACTTC.

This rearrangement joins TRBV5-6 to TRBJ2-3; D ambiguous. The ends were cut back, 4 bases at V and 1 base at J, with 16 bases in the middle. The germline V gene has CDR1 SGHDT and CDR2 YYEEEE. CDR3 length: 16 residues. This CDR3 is CASSLRVARGTDTQYF. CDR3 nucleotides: TGTGCCAGCAGCCTCCGTGTGGCGAGAGGCACAGATACGCAGTATTTT.

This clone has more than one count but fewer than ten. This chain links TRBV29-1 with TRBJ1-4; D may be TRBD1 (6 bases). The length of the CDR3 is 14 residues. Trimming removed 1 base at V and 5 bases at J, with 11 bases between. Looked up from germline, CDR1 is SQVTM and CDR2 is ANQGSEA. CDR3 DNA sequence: TGCAGCGTTGAAGCAGGGGTGGGGAATGAAAAACTGTTTTTT. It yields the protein CSVEAGVGNEKLFF.

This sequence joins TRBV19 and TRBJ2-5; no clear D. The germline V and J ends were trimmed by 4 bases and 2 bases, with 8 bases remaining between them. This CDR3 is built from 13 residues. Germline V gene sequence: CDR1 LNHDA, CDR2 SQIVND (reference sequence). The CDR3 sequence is CASSTGVQETQYF. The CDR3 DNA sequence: TGTGCCAGTAGTACCGGCGTACAAGAGACCCAGTACTTC.